One and the same sample provided the 14 T cell receptor beta chains below, sequenced in a study of cytomegalovirus exposure and HLA in healthy donors. This PCR relied on a set of 60 Vbeta primers and 13 Jbeta primers. Sequencing used immunoSEQ multiplex PCR; TCRdb keeps in-frame clones, though not all of them. Of under 100,000 clones listed, around 77% are singletons. The specimen sequenced was PBMCs. These receptors all stem from a boy younger than 18 in good health and CMV-seronegative.

This clone was detected once. This rearrangement joins TRBV27 to TRBJ1-1, with unresolved D. The ends were cut back, 6 bases at V and 5 bases at J, with 7 bases in the middle. Germline assignment: CDR1 MNHEY and CDR2 SMNVEV (reference sequence). The CDR3 is made up of 11 amino acids. The CDR3 loop reads CASSRNTEAFF. CDR3 in DNA: TGTGCCAGCAGCCGTAATACTGAAGCTTTCTTT.

This clone was recorded only once. The chain carries TRBV13 and TRBJ1-1; 8 nucleotides agree with TRBD1. Per germline, CDR1 PRHDT and CDR2 FYEKMQ (reference sequence). The CDR3 extends over 14 amino acids. Trimming removed 5 bases from V and 5 bases from J; junction bases left unmatched: 7. In DNA, the CDR3 is TGTGCCAGCAGCAAAAGGACAGGGCGTACTGAAGCTTTCTTT. Translating it yields CASSKRTGRTEAFF. Variable domain in full (rest from reference TRBV13 and TRBJ1-1): AAGVIQSPRHLIKEKRETATLKCYPIPRHDTVYWYQQGPGQDPQFLISFYEKMQSDKGSIPDRFSAQQFSDYHSELNMSSLELGDSALYFCASSKRTGRTEAFFGQGTRLTVV.

V gene TRBV7-8 combines with J gene TRBJ1-1, with 9 bases lining up with TRBD1. Germline CDR1 and CDR2: SGHVS and FQNEAQ. This CDR3 is built from 14 residues. Germline trimming cut 3 bases from V and 5 bases from J; bases unmatched to any gene: 4. CDR3 loop: CASSFTGGETEAFF. DNA for the CDR3: TGTGCCAGCAGCTTTACAGGGGGCGAAACTGAAGCTTTCTTT.

The rearrangement joins TRBV5-1 to TRBJ2-3; 8 bases are a match to TRBD2. This CDR3 region has 15 residues. The germline V gene has CDR1 SGHRS and CDR2 YFSETQ. Trimming took 4 bases from V and 5 from J; bases not matched to a gene: 9. The DNA for the CDR3 is TGCGCCAGCAGCCCACGGGGGGGCGGGGTAGATACGCAGTATTTT. It yields the protein CASSPRGGGVDTQYF.

The chain joins TRBV5-4 to TRBJ2-5; TRBD2 matches at 9 bases. This CDR3 is built from 15 residues. With 6 bases clipped from V and 1 base from J, the junction kept 7 bases outside the gene matches. The V gene's germline CDR1 is SGHNT and CDR2 YYREEE (reference sequence). The CDR3 DNA reads TGTGCCAGCACCCATAGCGGGAGCATCCAAGAGACCCAGTACTTC. Protein product: CASTHSGSIQETQYF.

The chain employs TRBV6-1 and TRBJ2-2, with D possibly matching TRBD1 (5 bases). Trimming cost V 7 bases and J 8 bases, with 8 bases left between them. The CDR3 sequence is 11 residues long. From germline, CDR1 is MNHNS and CDR2 SASEGT. The chain's CDR3 is CASNQGGELFF. CDR3 DNA: TGTGCCAGCAACCAGGGTGGGGAGCTGTTTTTT.

The V call is TRBV19, the J call TRBJ1-1, with TRBD1 identical over 7 bases. The germline V gene encodes CDR1 LNHDA and CDR2 SQIVND (reference sequence). V shed 3 bases and J 5 bases; nucleotides not matched to a gene: 6. The CDR3 sequence is 14 residues long. Here the CDR3 reads CASSIRQGRTEAFF. For the CDR3, the DNA is TGTGCCAGTAGTATTCGACAGGGAAGGACTGAAGCTTTCTTT.

J is TRBJ2-7 and V is TRBV19; D is ambiguous. Trimming removed 3 bases at V and 2 bases at J, with 8 bases between. The CDR3 has 13 residues. Germline V gene data show CDR1 as LNHDA and CDR2 as SQIVND (reference sequence). DNA of the CDR3: TGTGCCAGTAGTATGTCCAGTACCTACGAGCAGTACTTC. This gives the protein CASSMSSTYEQYF.

The chain joins TRBV27 to TRBJ1-1; D remains ambiguous. The germline V gene has CDR1 MNHEY and CDR2 SMNVEV (reference sequence). The V gene lost 8 bases and the J gene lost 5 bases, with 15 bases spanning the gap. The CDR3 loop spans 13 amino acids. The CDR3 protein is CASAWRGRTEAFF. The CDR3 region has the DNA TGTGCCAGCGCCTGGCGGGGTCGAACTGAAGCTTTCTTT.

This clone was counted a single time. The chain joins TRBV30 to TRBJ2-5; 11 nucleotides line up with TRBD2. Trimming cost V 2 bases and J 3 bases; bases outside gene matches: 2. Per germline, CDR1 GTSNPN and CDR2 SVGIG (reference sequence). This CDR3 comprises 14 residues. This chain's CDR3 is CAWSRGLAEETQYF. The CDR3 nucleotides are TGTGCCTGGAGTCGGGGACTAGCGGAAGAGACCCAGTACTTC.

The chain joins TRBV5-6 to TRBJ1-1; D call uncertain. The CDR3 runs 11 residues. V lost 4 bases to trimming and J lost 8 bases, with 9 bases between them. CDR1 and CDR2 from the germline V gene are SGHDT and YYEEEE. The CDR3 sequence is CASSRSGEAFF. The CDR3 DNA reads as TGTGCCAGCAGCCGGTCCGGGGAAGCTTTCTTT.

The rearrangement uses TRBV14 and TRBJ2-1; 10 bases are shared with TRBD2. With 0 bases clipped from V and 8 bases from J, the junction kept 10 bases outside the gene matches. The germline gives CDR1 SGHDN, CDR2 FVKESK. The CDR3 has 17 amino acids. CDR3 protein: CASSQEDRLAGVYEQFF. The CDR3 bases are TGTGCCAGCAGCCAAGAAGATCGGCTAGCGGGAGTTTATGAGCAGTTCTTC.

The V call is TRBV7-6, the J call TRBJ1-1; no firm D call. The germline gives CDR1 SGHVS, CDR2 FNYEAQ. This CDR3 is built from 11 residues. With 1 base removed from V and 8 bases from J, the gap between germline ends came to 5 bases. This chain's CDR3 is CASSLGGEAFF. CDR3 coding DNA: TGTGCCAGCAGCTTAGGAGGGGAAGCTTTCTTT.

The CDR3 DNA reads as TGTGCCAGTAGTGACACGAGTAATCAGCCCCAGCATTTT. It codes for CASSDTSNQPQHF. V is TRBV19 and J is TRBJ1-5; D is uncertain. Germline V lookup: CDR1 LNHDA, CDR2 SQIVND (reference sequence). Trimming removed 5 bases from V and 4 bases from J, with 9 bases in between. The CDR3 contains 13 residues.